These T cell receptor beta chains were read from a single sample in a study of identical twins. TCRdb reprocessed the 5' RACE reads with MiXCR, giving one entry per CDR3 protein. The table lists hundreds of thousands of distinct CDR3 sequences, around a sixth of them singletons. These data also formed part of another study, on T cells expressing NK-cell markers.

Sequencing was carried out using PBMCs. These receptors originate from a woman aged 18 to 35 in good health. Both conserved end residues are part of each CDR3. The order of the fields is V gene, D gene, J gene, clone size, CDR3 DNA, CDR3 protein. A D gene is named only where the DNA matches it firmly. Clone size is given for some rows only: seen once, a few or many times, or a class if the clone is expanded.

TRBV27	TRBD1	TRBJ2-5	.	TGTGCCAGCAGTTTATTCCCCTACAGGGGACAAGAGACCCAGTACTTC	CASSLFPYRGQETQYF
TRBV5-1	.	TRBJ1-1	many	TGCGCCAGCAGCTCGGGGGGTAGGGGTGAAGCTTTCTTT	CASSSGGRGEAFF
TRBV20-1	TRBD1	TRBJ1-3	few	TGCAGTGCAATTGACAGGGCCAGCTCTGGAAACACCATATATTTT	CSAIDRASSGNTIYF
TRBV27	TRBD1	TRBJ2-5	.	TGTGCCAGCAGGCCGGGACAGCCCCAAGAGACCCAGTACTTC	CASRPGQPQETQYF
TRBV18	.	TRBJ1-2	few	TGTGCCAGCTCAGAAACCGGCGGGAACTATGGCTACACCTTC	CASSETGGNYGYTF
TRBV29-1	.	TRBJ2-5	.	TGCAGCGTTACCATGGCAGTCCAAGAGACCCAGTACTTC	CSVTMAVQETQYF
TRBV5-6	.	TRBJ1-2	few	TGTGCCAGCAGCTTGGGACGGCCGGGATATGGCTACACCTTC	CASSLGRPGYGYTF
TRBV20-1	TRBD2	TRBJ2-1	many	TGCAGTGCGAGCCGGGACTATCCCTACAATGAGCAGTTCTTC	CSASRDYPYNEQFF
TRBV6-1	.	TRBJ1-4	few	TGTGCCAGCAGTCGGAGGTTCCAATCAACTAATGAAAAACTGTTTTTT	CASSRRFQSTNEKLFF
TRBV4-2	.	TRBJ2-1	.	TGTGCCAGCAGCCAAGTCCCGTGGGGGGAGCAGTTCTTC	CASSQVPWGEQFF
TRBV15	.	TRBJ2-1	few	TGTGCCACCAGCAGAGATCCGGGAACCTACAATGAGCAGTTCTTC	CATSRDPGTYNEQFF
TRBV7-9	TRBD1	TRBJ2-2	few	TGTGCCAGCCGCTCACTGGACAGGGCGGTCGGGGAGCTGTTTTTT	CASRSLDRAVGELFF
TRBV5-1	.	TRBJ1-2	.	TGCGCCAGCAGCTTAAACCGGGAAAAGATTTATGGCTACACCTTC	CASSLNREKIYGYTF
TRBV10-1	.	TRBJ2-7	.	TGCGCCAGCAGCCAATCCCGGACGGGGGGCTCCGAGCAGTACTTC	CASSQSRTGGSEQYF
TRBV29-1	.	TRBJ2-1	.	TGCAGCTTTCAGGTAGGATCTCCCGGAAGCTCCTACAATGAGCAGTTCTTC	CSFQVGSPGSSYNEQFF
TRBV3-1	TRBD2	TRBJ2-1	.	TGTGCCAGCAGCCAGAGTGGACTAGCGATAGACAATGAGCAGTTCTTC	CASSQSGLAIDNEQFF
TRBV5-1	TRBD2	TRBJ2-7	.	TGCGCCAGCAGCTTGGAGGATGGCGGGGGAGTCAACGAGCAGTACTTC	CASSLEDGGGVNEQYF
TRBV7-9	.	TRBJ2-6	.	TGTGCCAGCAGCTTGCCGGGACGCCTGCCTGGGGCCAACGTCCTGACTTTC	CASSLPGRLPGANVLTF
TRBV5-1	.	TRBJ2-7	many	TGTGCCAGCAGCTTCCCAGGGTCCTACGAGCAGTACTTC	CASSFPGSYEQYF
TRBV11-1	TRBD2	TRBJ2-1	.	TGTGCCAGCAGCCAACCACAGCGGGAGGCTTCGATTACCAATTACAATGAGCAGTTCTTC	CASSQPQREASITNYNEQFF
TRBV7-9	TRBD2	TRBJ2-7	few	TGTGCCAGCAGCGCGACTAGCGGGAGAATCTCGCGGTACGAGCAGTACTTC	CASSATSGRISRYEQYF
TRBV20-1	TRBD2	TRBJ2-5	few	TGCAGTGCTAGCGATTCTTTAGCGGGTGGAGAGACCCAGTACTTC	CSASDSLAGGETQYF
TRBV20-1	.	TRBJ2-4	few	TGCAGTGCTAAGGGGGACAACTTTCGAGCCAAAAACATTCAGTACTTC	CSAKGDNFRAKNIQYF
TRBV11-2	.	TRBJ2-6	.	TGTGCCAGCAGCCGGTCGACCCTCTCTGGGGCCAACATCCTGACTTTC	CASSRSTLSGANILTF
TRBV15	.	TRBJ2-1	few	TGTGCCACCAGCAGAGCCCAGGCCGCCAGCGCCTACAATGAGCAGTTCTTC	CATSRAQAASAYNEQFF
TRBV20-1	TRBD1	TRBJ1-2	few	TGCAGTGCCCCAGGGGGCCGGGGCTACACCTTC	CSAPGGRGYTF
TRBV12-3/TRBV12-4	TRBD1	TRBJ2-7	few	TGTGCCAGCAGTTTCGCCAGGGGGTCCTACGAGCAGTACTTC	CASSFARGSYEQYF
TRBV7-9	.	TRBJ2-5	.	TGTGCCAGCAGCTTAGCCGACAGCCAAGAGACCCAGTACTTC	CASSLADSQETQYF
TRBV5-8	.	TRBJ1-1	few	TGTGCCAGCAGCTACAGGGCGGGAGGCACTGAAGCTTTCTTT	CASSYRAGGTEAFF
TRBV12-3/TRBV12-4	.	TRBJ2-7	once	TGTGCCAGCATGCGGTTCGGGTACGAGCAGTACTTC	CASMRFGYEQYF
TRBV20-1	TRBD2	TRBJ2-1	few	TGCAGTTTTTATCCGGGACTAGTCAATGAGCAGTTCTTC	CSFYPGLVNEQFF
TRBV24-1	TRBD1	TRBJ1-2	few	TGTGCCACCAGTGATGGACAGGGCTATGGCTACACCTTC	CATSDGQGYGYTF
TRBV7-8	TRBD1	TRBJ1-2	few	TGTGCCAGCAGCTTAGGGGGGACAGGGGGCGGCTATGGCTACACCTTC	CASSLGGTGGGYGYTF
TRBV10-3	.	TRBJ1-1	few	TGTGCCATCAAGGGCGGAGGGGAACGGAAGAACACTGAAGCTTTCTTT	CAIKGGGERKNTEAFF
TRBV20-1	.	TRBJ2-3	.	TGCAGTGCTCGTACAGGGTTGGCAGATACGCAGTATTTT	CSARTGLADTQYF
TRBV11-2	TRBD2	TRBJ2-1	.	TGTGCCAGCAGCCGCGGGACTAGCGGGAGGGTATCGTACAATGAGCAGTTCTTC	CASSRGTSGRVSYNEQFF
TRBV4-1	.	TRBJ2-7	few	TGCGCCAGCAGCACCAGGGGGGGGACGGAGCAGTACTTC	CASSTRGGTEQYF
TRBV7-6	.	TRBJ2-3	.	TGTGCCAGCAGCCTTGGGGCGGGACACACAGATACGCAGTATTTT	CASSLGAGHTDTQYF
TRBV10-3	TRBD2	TRBJ2-3	few	TGTGCCATCAGTGAGACTAGCGGGGTCACAGATACGCAGTATTTT	CAISETSGVTDTQYF
TRBV7-8	TRBD1	TRBJ1-2	.	TGTGCCAGCAGCTTAGCCGGGACAGGGGTTACAGTAGTTGGCTACACCTTC	CASSLAGTGVTVVGYTF
TRBV10-2	TRBD2	TRBJ2-4	few	TGCGCCAGCATCCAGCGGGGAGGCCACAAAAACATTCAGTACTTC	CASIQRGGHKNIQYF
TRBV9	TRBD2	TRBJ2-3	few	TGTGCCAGCAGCGTTGAGGGAGCGGGAGCCACAGATACGCAGTATTTT	CASSVEGAGATDTQYF
TRBV2	TRBD2	TRBJ2-2	few	TGTGCCAGCAGTGAGCCTAGCGGGGGGTTCGCGAACACCGGGGAGCTGTTTTTT	CASSEPSGGFANTGELFF
TRBV9	.	TRBJ1-6	.	TGTGCCAGCAGCGCAGACCCGAGAGGCAAAGATTGGAATTCACCCCTCCACTTT	CASSADPRGKDWNSPLHF
TRBV12-3/TRBV12-4	TRBD1	TRBJ2-6	few	TGTGCCAGCAGTTTACCCCCCGGGACAGGGGGCGGTGGGGCCAACGTCCTGACTTTC	CASSLPPGTGGGGANVLTF
TRBV6-6	.	TRBJ2-2	.	TGTGCCAGCAGTTACCTCAGAACGAGAGAGCTGTTTTTT	CASSYLRTRELFF
TRBV5-1	.	TRBJ1-3	.	TGCGCCAGCAGCGCCCTGGACGCTGACTCTGGAAACACCATATATTTT	CASSALDADSGNTIYF
TRBV20-1	.	TRBJ2-5	.	TGCAGTGCCGTGGGCCAGGGGAGAGGGGAGACCCAGTACTTC	CSAVGQGRGETQYF
TRBV20-1	TRBD2	TRBJ2-1	few	TGCAGTGCTAGAGATGAGGGATACGAGCGGGAGGGGGTCTCCTACAATGAGCAGTTCTTC	CSARDEGYEREGVSYNEQFF
TRBV5-1	.	TRBJ2-7	.	TGCGCCAGCAGCTTGGCCGTGACAGGGAGGTCCTACGAGCAGTACTTC	CASSLAVTGRSYEQYF
TRBV7-8	.	TRBJ2-1	few	TGTGCCAGCAGCTTAGTCGGTAGAACCTACAATGAGCAGTTCTTC	CASSLVGRTYNEQFF
TRBV4-3	TRBD2	TRBJ2-1	few	TGCGCCAGCAGCCAAGATACGGGACTAGCGGGCAATGAGCAGTTCTTC	CASSQDTGLAGNEQFF
TRBV14	TRBD1	TRBJ1-1	few	TGTGCCAGCAGCCCCACAATCGGACAGGTAGGGACTGAAGCTTTCTTT	CASSPTIGQVGTEAFF
TRBV9	.	TRBJ1-6	few	TGTGCCAGCAGCGTAGGGAGTTCACCCCTCCACTTT	CASSVGSSPLHF